The 3 T cell receptor beta chains below were found in one sample sequenced in a study of blood T cells in healthy people across ages. Primed by a sample-barcoded 5' primer and a J-beta primer mix, a second PCR proceeded for about 7 to 11 cycles. TCRdb recomputed calls from the 5' RACE reads with MiXCR, one row per CDR3 protein. The sample carries fewer than 800,000 distinct CDR3 sequences, around 25% recorded once. In addition, the sample was reused for a study of T cells of mothers and their children.

The sample was blood. All receptors come from a boy aged 5-17 years in good health.

The V call is TRBV7-9, the J call TRBJ2-5; TRBD2 might be the D (6 bases). Germline assignment: CDR1 SEHNR and CDR2 FQNEAQ (reference sequence). The germline V and J ends were trimmed by 8 bases and 0 bases, with 22 bases remaining between them. The CDR3 extends over 17 amino acids. The DNA of the CDR3 is TGTGCCAGCTGGGCGGGACCGTTTGACGGGAACCAAGAGACCCAGTACTTC. Its translation: CASWAGPFDGNQETQYF.

The chain is built from TRBV5-1 and TRBJ2-2; 7 positions match TRBD1. CDR1 is SGHRS and CDR2 is YFSETQ in the germline V gene. V trimming: 4 bases; J trimming: 3 bases; junction bases outside the gene matches: 18. The CDR3 totals 19 residues. The CDR3 sequence: CASSTSDRVNAIYTGELFF. The DNA of the CDR3 is TGCGCCAGCAGCACCTCCGACAGGGTCAACGCGATCTACACCGGGGAGCTGTTTTTT.

A few counts support this clonotype. The CDR3 region is CASSLAHGYEQYF. CDR3 nucleotide sequence: TGTGCCAGCAGCTTAGCGCACGGGTACGAGCAGTACTTC. The gene calls are TRBV7-9 and TRBJ2-7; D is unresolved. CDR1 is SEHNR and CDR2 is FQNEAQ in the germline V gene (reference sequence). The CDR3 spans 13 residues. Trimming stripped 0 bases from V and 4 bases from J, with 7 bases between.